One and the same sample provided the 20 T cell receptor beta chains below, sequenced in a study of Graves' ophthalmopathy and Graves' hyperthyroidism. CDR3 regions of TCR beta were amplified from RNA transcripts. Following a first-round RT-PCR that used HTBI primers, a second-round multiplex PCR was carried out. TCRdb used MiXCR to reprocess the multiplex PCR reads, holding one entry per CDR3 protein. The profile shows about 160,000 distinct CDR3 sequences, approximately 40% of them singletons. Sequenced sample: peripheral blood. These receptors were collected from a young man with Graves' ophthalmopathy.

The CDR3 loop is CSAGRTGGRQETQYF. CDR3 DNA sequence: TGCAGTGCTGGACGCACAGGGGGGAGGCAAGAGACCCAGTACTTC. This sequence joins TRBV20-1 and TRBJ2-5, with 8 nucleotides matching TRBD1. The CDR3 has 15 residues. The V gene's germline CDR1 is DFQATT and CDR2 SNEGSKA (reference sequence). V lost 5 bases, J lost 2 bases, and 10 bases stayed unmatched.

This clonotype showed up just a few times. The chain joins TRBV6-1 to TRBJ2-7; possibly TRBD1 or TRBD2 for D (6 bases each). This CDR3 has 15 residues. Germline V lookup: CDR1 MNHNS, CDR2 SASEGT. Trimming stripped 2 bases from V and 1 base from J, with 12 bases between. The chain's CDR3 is CASSEQGGQSYEQYF. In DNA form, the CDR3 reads TGTGCCAGCAGTGAACAGGGAGGACAGTCCTACGAGCAGTACTTC.

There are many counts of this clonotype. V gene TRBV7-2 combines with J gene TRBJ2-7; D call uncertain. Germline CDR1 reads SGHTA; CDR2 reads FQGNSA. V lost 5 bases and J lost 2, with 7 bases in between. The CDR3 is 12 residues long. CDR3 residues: CASSHTTYEQYF. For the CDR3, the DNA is TGTGCCAGCAGCCACACTACCTACGAGCAGTACTTC.

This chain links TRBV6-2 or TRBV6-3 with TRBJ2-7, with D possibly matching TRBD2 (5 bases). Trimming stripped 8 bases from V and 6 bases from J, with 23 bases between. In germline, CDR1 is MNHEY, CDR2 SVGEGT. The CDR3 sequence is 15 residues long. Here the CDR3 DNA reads TGTGCCAGCGCCAACCCCCTAGGAGGTGTCGTCGAGCAGTACTTC. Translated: CASANPLGGVVEQYF.

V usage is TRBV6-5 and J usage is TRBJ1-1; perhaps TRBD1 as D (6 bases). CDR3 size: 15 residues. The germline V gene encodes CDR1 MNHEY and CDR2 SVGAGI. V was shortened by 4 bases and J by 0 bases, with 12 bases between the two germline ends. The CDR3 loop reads CASSSWTDMNTEAFF. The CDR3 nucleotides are TGTGCCAGCAGTTCCTGGACAGACATGAACACTGAAGCTTTCTTT.

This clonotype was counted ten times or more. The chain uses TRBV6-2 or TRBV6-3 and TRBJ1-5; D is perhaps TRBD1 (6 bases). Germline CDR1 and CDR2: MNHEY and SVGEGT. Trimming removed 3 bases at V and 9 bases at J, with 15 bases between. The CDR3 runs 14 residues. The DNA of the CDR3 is TGTGCCAGCAGTTATTATATCGTACAGGGGCCCCAGCATTTT. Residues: CASSYYIVQGPQHF.

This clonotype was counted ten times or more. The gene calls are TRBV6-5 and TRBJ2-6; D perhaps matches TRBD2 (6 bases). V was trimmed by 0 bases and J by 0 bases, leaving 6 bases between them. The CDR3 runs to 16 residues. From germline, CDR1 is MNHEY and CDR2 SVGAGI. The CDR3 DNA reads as TGTGCCAGCAGTTACTCGGGGGGCTCTGGGGCCAACGTCCTGACTTTC. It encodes CASSYSGGSGANVLTF.

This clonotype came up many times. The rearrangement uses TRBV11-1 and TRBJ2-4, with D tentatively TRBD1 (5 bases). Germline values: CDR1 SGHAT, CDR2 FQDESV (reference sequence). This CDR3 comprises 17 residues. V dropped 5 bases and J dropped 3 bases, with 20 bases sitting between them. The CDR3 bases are TGTGCCAGCAGCCCCCGCCCAGGGCAGGGCGGCAAAAACATTCAGTACTTC. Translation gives CASSPRPGQGGKNIQYF.

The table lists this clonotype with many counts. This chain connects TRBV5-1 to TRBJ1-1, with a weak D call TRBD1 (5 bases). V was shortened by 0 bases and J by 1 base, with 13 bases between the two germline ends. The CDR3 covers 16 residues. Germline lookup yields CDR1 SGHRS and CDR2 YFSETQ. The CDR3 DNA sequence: TGCGCCAGCAGCTTGGGTCGTGGGGGGACGAACACTGAAGCTTTCTTT. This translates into CASSLGRGGTNTEAFF.

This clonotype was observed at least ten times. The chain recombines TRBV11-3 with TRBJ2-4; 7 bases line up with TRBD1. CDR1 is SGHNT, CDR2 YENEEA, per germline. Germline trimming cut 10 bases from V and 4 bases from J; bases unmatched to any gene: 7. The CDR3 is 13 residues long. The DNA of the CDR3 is TGTGCCACCTCCCCAGGGGGAAAAAACATTCAGTACTTC. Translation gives CATSPGGKNIQYF.

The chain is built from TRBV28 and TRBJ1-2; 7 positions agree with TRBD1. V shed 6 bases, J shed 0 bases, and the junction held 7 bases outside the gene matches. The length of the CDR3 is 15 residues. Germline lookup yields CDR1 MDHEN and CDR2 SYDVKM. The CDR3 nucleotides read TGTGCCAGCAGCCTCGACAGGGCGACTAACTATGGCTACACCTTC. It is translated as CASSLDRATNYGYTF.

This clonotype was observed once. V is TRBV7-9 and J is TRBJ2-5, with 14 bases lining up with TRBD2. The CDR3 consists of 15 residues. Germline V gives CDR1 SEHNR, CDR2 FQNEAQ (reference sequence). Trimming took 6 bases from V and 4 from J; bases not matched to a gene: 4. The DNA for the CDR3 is TGTGCCAGCAGGCAGACTAGCGGGAGGGGAGAGACCCAGTACTTC. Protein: CASRQTSGRGETQYF.

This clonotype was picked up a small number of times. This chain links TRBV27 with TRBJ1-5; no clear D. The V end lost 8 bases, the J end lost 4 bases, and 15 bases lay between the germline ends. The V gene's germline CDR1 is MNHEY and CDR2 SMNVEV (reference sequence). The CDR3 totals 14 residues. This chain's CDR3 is CASAALVGNQPQHF. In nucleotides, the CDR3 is TGTGCCAGCGCTGCGTTGGTGGGGAATCAGCCCCAGCATTTT.

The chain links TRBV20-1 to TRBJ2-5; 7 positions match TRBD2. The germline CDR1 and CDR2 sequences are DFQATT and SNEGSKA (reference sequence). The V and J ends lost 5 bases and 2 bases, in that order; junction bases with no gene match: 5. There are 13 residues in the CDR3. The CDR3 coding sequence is TGCAGTGCTGGCGGGAGATCTCAAGAGACCCAGTACTTC. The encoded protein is CSAGGRSQETQYF.

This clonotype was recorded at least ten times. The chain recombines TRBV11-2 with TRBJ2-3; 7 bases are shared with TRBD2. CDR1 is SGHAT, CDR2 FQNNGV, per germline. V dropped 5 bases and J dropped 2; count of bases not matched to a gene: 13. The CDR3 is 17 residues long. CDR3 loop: CASSGGPRELSTDTQYF. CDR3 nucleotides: TGTGCCAGCAGCGGAGGCCCGCGGGAGTTATCCACAGATACGCAGTATTTT.

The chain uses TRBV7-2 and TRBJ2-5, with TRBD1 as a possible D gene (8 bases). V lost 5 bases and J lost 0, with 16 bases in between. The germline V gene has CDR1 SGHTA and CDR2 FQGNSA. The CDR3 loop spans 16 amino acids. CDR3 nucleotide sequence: TGTGCCAGCAGCCCCCGGACAGGGAGGGACCAAGAGACCCAGTACTTC. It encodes CASSPRTGRDQETQYF.

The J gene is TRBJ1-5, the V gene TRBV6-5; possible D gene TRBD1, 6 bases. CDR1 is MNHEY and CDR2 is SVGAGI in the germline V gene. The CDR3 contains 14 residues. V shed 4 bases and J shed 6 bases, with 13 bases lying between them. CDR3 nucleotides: TGTGCCAGCAGTTTATCGGGGGCGAGTCAGCCCCAGCATTTT. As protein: CASSLSGASQPQHF.

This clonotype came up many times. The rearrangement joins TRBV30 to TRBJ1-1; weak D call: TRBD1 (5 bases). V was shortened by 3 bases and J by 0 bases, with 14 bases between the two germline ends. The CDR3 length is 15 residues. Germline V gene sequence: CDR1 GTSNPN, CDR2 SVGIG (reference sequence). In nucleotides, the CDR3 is TGTGCCTGGAGCAGCGGCGGGACCATGAACACTGAAGCTTTCTTT. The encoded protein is CAWSSGGTMNTEAFF.

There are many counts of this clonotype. CDR3 nucleotides: TGTGCCAGCAGTTTATCTACTGCCCTGAACACTGAAGCTTTCTTT. Its protein product is CASSLSTALNTEAFF. This sequence joins TRBV27 and TRBJ1-1; no reliable D call. V gave up 0 bases and J gave up 0 bases, with 8 bases separating them. Germline CDR1 is MNHEY and CDR2 is SMNVEV (reference sequence). This CDR3 contains 15 residues.

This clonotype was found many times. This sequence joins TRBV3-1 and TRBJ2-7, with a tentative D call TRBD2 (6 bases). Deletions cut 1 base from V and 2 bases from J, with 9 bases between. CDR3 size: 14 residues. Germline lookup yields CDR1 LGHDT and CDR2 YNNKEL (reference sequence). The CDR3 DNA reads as TGTGCCAGCAGCCAAGGTGGCGGGACCTACGAGCAGTACTTC. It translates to CASSQGGGTYEQYF.